This section outlines one T cell receptor (beta chain) sequence together with its context. Its recognized antigen is unknown. Within one base of it there is no much larger clone, and no base qualities were kept. TCRbeta CDR3 sequencing was performed on sorted unstimulated T cells and on proliferating T cells recovered from mixed lymphocyte reactions. Fresh whole blood from under 13 HLA-typed healthy donors was used as the source from which PBMCs were isolated. This entry is derived from a study of siplizumab effects on memory and regulatory T cells (dated by TCRdb to the late 2010s). Regarding the research as a whole: The study examined how the anti-CD2 antibody siplizumab affects alloreactive T-cell subsets in allogeneic mixed lymphocyte reactions built from human PBMCs.

General study outcomes and caveats: In reactions with siplizumab, an average of about 69% of mappable alloreactive CD4+ clones were Treg-derived, compared with roughly 27% in control reactions. Because sequences below about 10^-5 frequency were poorly captured, only a minor fraction of alloreactive clones could be mapped to unstimulated subsets. About 75-96% of proliferating CD4+ or CD8+ clones could not be given a naive or memory phenotype. The cumulative frequency of alloreactive sequences traceable to unstimulated CD4+ memory T cells was significantly reduced by siplizumab. Unstimulated naive T cells appeared more diverse than memory T cells, and naive cells seemed to contribute substantially to the alloresponse. Whether proliferating Tregs from siplizumab cultures were suppressive was not functionally confirmed.

V has 5 bases trimmed and J has 7 bases trimmed; junction bases matching no gene number 16. The CDR3 starts with the cysteine, ends with the phenylalanine, and has 16 residues. Of all the DNA, just the CDR3 is kept, 48 bases in frame from base 1. Sequences SEHNR (CDR1) and FQNEAQ (CDR2) are obtained from the germline V gene (reference sequence). The library relied on the immunoSEQ multiplex PCR assay. The deep sequencing platform assayed some 90,000 TCR templates per sample. Genomic DNA extracted from sorted T cells was the material used for TCRbeta CDR3 sequencing. The authors' pipeline ran thus. The R programming language was used for clonal analysis of the TCRbeta CDR3 data. Unstimulated samples were compared with post-reaction CFSE-low samples to define alloreactive CD4+ and CD8+ clones. Regulatory or non-regulatory origin of alloreactive CD4+ clones was assigned by matching sequences to the sorted unstimulated Treg and non-Treg repertoires. TCRdb holds this immuneACCESS table with in-frame rearrangements only. Some clones are missing; in checked studies, unresolved V genes explain under half, and the rest has no known cause. V, J and clone size are taken as reported in that table, and D and trimming were inferred from the DNA itself. Here the sample has around 100,000 clones; around 90% occur a single time. The biggest ten clones account for roughly 1% of the sample.

This sequence was found in a human donor in good health. The chain is assembled from TRBV7-9 and TRBJ2-5; 7 central bases correspond to TRBD1. The sequencing input was CD4+ T cells sorted from blood. In nucleotide form, the sequence is TGTGCCAGCAGCCGTCAAACCTATACAGGGGCCGGGACCCAGTACTTC. The translation is CASSRQTYTGAGTQYF.